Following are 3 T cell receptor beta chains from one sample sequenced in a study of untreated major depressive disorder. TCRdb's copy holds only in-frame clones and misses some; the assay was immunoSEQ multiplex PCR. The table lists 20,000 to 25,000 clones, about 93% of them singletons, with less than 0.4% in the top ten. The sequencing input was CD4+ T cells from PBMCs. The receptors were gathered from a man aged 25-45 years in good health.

As DNA, the CDR3 is TGTGCCAGCAGCTTGCCGGGACAGCAACCCTACGAGCAGTACTTC. Protein product: CASSLPGQQPYEQYF. The rearrangement links TRBV5-6 to TRBJ2-7; 7 bases align to TRBD1. The CDR3 covers 15 residues. The germline V gene has CDR1 SGHDT and CDR2 YYEEEE. J gave up 2 bases and V 1 base, and 6 bases lay outside the gene matches.

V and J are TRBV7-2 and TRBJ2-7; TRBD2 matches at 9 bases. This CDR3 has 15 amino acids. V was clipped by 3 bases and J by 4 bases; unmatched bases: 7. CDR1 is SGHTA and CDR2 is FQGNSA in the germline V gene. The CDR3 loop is CASSFEVAGAYEQYF. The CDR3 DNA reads TGTGCCAGCAGCTTTGAGGTAGCGGGAGCATACGAGCAGTACTTC.

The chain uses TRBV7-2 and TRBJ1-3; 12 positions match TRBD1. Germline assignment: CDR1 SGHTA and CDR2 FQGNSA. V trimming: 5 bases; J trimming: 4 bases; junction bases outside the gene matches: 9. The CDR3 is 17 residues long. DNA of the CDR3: TGTGCCAGCAGCGTAGGGACAGGGGGCGGGCCAGGAAACACCATATATTTT. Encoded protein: CASSVGTGGGPGNTIYF. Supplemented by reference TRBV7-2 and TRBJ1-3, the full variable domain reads GAGVSQSPSNKVTEKGKDVELRCDPISGHTALYWYRQSLGQGLEFLIYFQGNSAPDKSGLPSDRFSAERTGGSVSTLTIQRTQQEDSAVYLCASSVGTGGGPGNTIYFGEGSWLTVV.